One sample yielded the 17 T cell receptor beta chains listed below, sequenced in a study of blood T cell repertoires in COVID-19. Clones were read by immunoSEQ multiplex PCR, and TCRdb kept only the in-frame ones, dropping some. Here the sample spans hundreds of thousands of clones, just under 85% being singletons. What was sequenced was peripheral blood. The receptors were sampled from a woman between 50 and 59 years old with active or convalescent COVID-19.

The chain joins TRBV5-1 to TRBJ2-5; 8 positions agree with TRBD1. The CDR3 has 14 amino acids. CDR1 is SGHRS and CDR2 is YFSETQ in the germline V gene. V was pared by 0 bases and J by 5 bases, with 3 bases of the junction left unmatched. The CDR3 DNA reads TGCGCCAGCAGCTTGGCAGGGGGCGCGGAGACCCAGTACTTC. This encodes CASSLAGGAETQYF.

This clone was counted only a few times. The sample holds other DNA sequences that translate to the same CDR3. The chain uses TRBV5-1 and TRBJ2-7; 11 nucleotides align to TRBD2. CDR1 and CDR2 (germline): SGHRS, YFSETQ. V was pared by 1 base and J by 4 bases, with 1 base of the junction left unmatched. This CDR3 has 14 residues. CDR3 nucleotides: TGCGCCAGCAGCTTGACTAGCGGGAGTTACGAGCAGTACTTC. It is translated as CASSLTSGSYEQYF.

The rearrangement uses TRBV12-3 or TRBV12-4 and TRBJ2-2, with D unclear. The CDR3 runs 12 residues. Trimming left V 7 bases short and J 6 bases short, with 9 bases between. The CDR3 DNA reads TGTGCCAGCACCCCCTATCCCGGGGAGCTGTTTTTT. Amino acid sequence: CASTPYPGELFF.

This clone appeared a single time. The chain has TRBV28 and TRBJ2-7; a possible D gene is TRBD2 (5 bases). The CDR3 has 13 amino acids. Germline V gene lookup returns CDR1 MDHEN and CDR2 SYDVKM. Between the trimmed V and J ends, which lost 10 bases and 0 bases, there was a span of 13 bases. This CDR3 is CATFPTSSYEQYF. DNA for the CDR3: TGTGCCACCTTCCCAACTAGCTCCTACGAGCAGTACTTC.

The chain uses TRBV28 and TRBJ1-5, with a possible D match to TRBD1 (6 bases). Trimming removed 3 bases at V and 7 bases at J, with 13 bases between. Germline V gene sequence: CDR1 MDHEN, CDR2 SYDVKM. The CDR3 is made up of 14 amino acids. The DNA for the CDR3 is TGTGCCAGCAGTTTTATACAGGGTGGACAGCCCCAGCATTTT. Its protein product is CASSFIQGGQPQHF.

The V call is TRBV14, the J call TRBJ1-2, with 7 bases aligning to TRBD1. The CDR3 runs to 14 residues. CDR1 is SGHDN, CDR2 FVKESK, per germline. The J segment lost 6 bases and the V segment lost 4 bases, leaving 8 bases of the junction unmatched. As DNA, the CDR3 is TGTGCCAGCAGCCCCGTAGACAGGGTAAATGGCTACACCTTC. It is translated as CASSPVDRVNGYTF.

This chain links TRBV5-1 with TRBJ1-2, with D unresolved. V lost 4 bases and J 6 bases, leaving 13 bases between the germline ends. The CDR3 is 13 amino acids. Per germline, CDR1 SGHRS and CDR2 YFSETQ. CDR3 DNA: TGCGCCAGCAGCCCGGGTTTTTTGGATGGCTACACCTTC. Protein: CASSPGFLDGYTF.

This sequence joins TRBV19 and TRBJ1-2, with D perhaps matching TRBD1 (6 bases). The CDR3 totals 13 residues. V gave up 5 bases and J gave up 4 bases, with 11 bases separating them. CDR1 and CDR2 (germline): LNHDA, SQIVND (reference sequence). Here the CDR3 reads CASSGGLGYGYTF. The DNA for the CDR3 is TGTGCCAGTAGTGGGGGCCTCGGCTATGGCTACACCTTC.

The genes are TRBV7-9 and TRBJ1-2; a weak D match, TRBD1 (5 bases). Germline CDR1 SEHNR, CDR2 FQNEAQ (reference sequence). The CDR3 length is 14 residues. The V end was cut by 4 bases, the J end by 4 bases, with 13 bases between. The CDR3 DNA follows: TGTGCCAGCAGCTCGCCCACGGGGGGCTATGGCTACACCTTC. Translating gives CASSSPTGGYGYTF.

This chain uses TRBV18 with TRBJ2-5, with a possible D match to TRBD1 (5 bases). Germline V CDR1 and CDR2: KGHSH, LQKENI. CDR3 length equals 14 residues. With 1 base removed from V and 6 bases from J, the gap between germline ends came to 12 bases. CDR3 coding DNA: TGTGCCAGCTCACCACTGGTCCAGGGCCAGACCCAGTACTTC. Translated, it gives CASSPLVQGQTQYF.

CDR3 loop: CASSIRTGGKDTQYF. CDR3 nucleotide sequence: TGTGCCAGTAGTATTCGGACAGGGGGCAAAGATACGCAGTATTTT. V is TRBV19 and J is TRBJ2-3; 11 positions agree with TRBD1. V trimming: 3 bases; J trimming: 5 bases; junction bases outside the gene matches: 4. CDR1 LNHDA and CDR2 SQIVND come from the germline V gene (reference sequence). The CDR3 sequence is 15 residues long.

The chain carries TRBV5-4 and TRBJ2-7; TRBD2 agrees at 14 bases. This CDR3 has 17 amino acids. Germline CDR1 SGHNT, CDR2 YYREEE (reference sequence). V trimming: 4 bases; J trimming: 3 bases; junction bases outside the gene matches: 9. In nucleotides, the CDR3 is TGTGCCAGCAGCCGTGGACTAGCGGGAGGCCATAGCTACGAGCAGTACTTC. This gives the protein CASSRGLAGGHSYEQYF.

The chain couples TRBV5-6 to TRBJ2-5, with unresolved D. The ends were cut back, 0 bases at V and 5 bases at J, with 11 bases in the middle. From germline, CDR1 is SGHDT and CDR2 YYEEEE. The CDR3 has 14 residues. Written as DNA, the CDR3 is TGTGCCAGCAGCTTGGGCTCTAGATATGAGACCCAGTACTTC. This sequence encodes CASSLGSRYETQYF.

The chain couples TRBV5-1 to TRBJ2-3, with 8 bases aligning to TRBD1. Germline values: CDR1 SGHRS, CDR2 YFSETQ. J lost 6 bases, V lost 6 bases, and 9 bases had no gene match. The CDR3 totals 14 residues. The CDR3 region is CASNRDRTSDTQYF. The CDR3 DNA is TGCGCCAGCAACCGGGACAGGACTTCGGATACGCAGTATTTT. The full variable domain, in which reference TRBV5-1 and TRBJ2-3 provide the parts outside the CDR3, is KAGVTQTPRYLIKTRGQQVTLSCSPISGHRSVSWYQQTPGQGLQFLFEYFSETQRNKGNFPGRFSGRQFSNSRSEMNVSTLELGDSALYLCASNRDRTSDTQYFGPGTRLTVL.

This sequence joins TRBV5-6 and TRBJ1-1; D may be TRBD1 (6 bases). Germline V gives CDR1 SGHDT, CDR2 YYEEEE. This CDR3 is 16 amino acids long. The V and J ends lost 0 bases and 6 bases respectively, with 18 bases between them. Here the CDR3 reads CASSLGQQGVVAEAFF. DNA for the CDR3: TGTGCCAGCAGCTTGGGGCAACAGGGAGTAGTAGCTGAAGCTTTCTTT.

This clone has just a few counts. The gene calls are TRBV7-2 and TRBJ1-6, with D possibly being TRBD1 (5 bases). Per the germline V gene, CDR1 is SGHTA and CDR2 is FQGNSA. With 1 base removed from V and 7 bases from J, the gap between germline ends came to 11 bases. There are 15 residues in the CDR3. The CDR3 is CASSLVAGMNSPLHF. The CDR3 DNA follows: TGTGCCAGCAGCTTAGTGGCAGGGATGAATTCACCCCTCCACTTT.

The gene calls are TRBV6-5 and TRBJ1-6; D ambiguous. V was cut by 2 bases and J by 6 bases, with 11 bases left in between. Germline V lookup: CDR1 MNHEY, CDR2 SVGAGI. The CDR3 is 15 amino acids. CDR3 coding DNA: TGTGCCAGCAGTTACGCGGGATATATTAATTCACCCCTCCACTTT. It encodes CASSYAGYINSPLHF.